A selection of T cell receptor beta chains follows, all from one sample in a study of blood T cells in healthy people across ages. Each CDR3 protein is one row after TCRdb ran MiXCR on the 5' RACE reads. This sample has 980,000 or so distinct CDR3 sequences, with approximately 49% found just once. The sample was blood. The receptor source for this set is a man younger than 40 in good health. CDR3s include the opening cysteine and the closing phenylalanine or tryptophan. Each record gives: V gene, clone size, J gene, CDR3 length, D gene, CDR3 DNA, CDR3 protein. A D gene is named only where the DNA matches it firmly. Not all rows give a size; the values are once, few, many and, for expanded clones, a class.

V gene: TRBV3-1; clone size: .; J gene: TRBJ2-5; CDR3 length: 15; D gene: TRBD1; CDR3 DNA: TGTGCCAGCAGCCAAGTCGGGACAGCAAAAGAGACCCAGTACTTC; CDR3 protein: CASSQVGTAKETQYF
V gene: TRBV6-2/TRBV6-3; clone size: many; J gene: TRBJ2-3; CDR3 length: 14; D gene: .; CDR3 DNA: TGTGCCAGCAGCCCTAGCCGGGGCACAGATACGCAGTATTTT; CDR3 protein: CASSPSRGTDTQYF
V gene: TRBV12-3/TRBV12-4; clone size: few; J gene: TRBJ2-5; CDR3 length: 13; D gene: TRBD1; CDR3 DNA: TGTGCCAGCTGGAACAGGGGTCAAGAGACCCAGTACTTC; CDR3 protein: CASWNRGQETQYF
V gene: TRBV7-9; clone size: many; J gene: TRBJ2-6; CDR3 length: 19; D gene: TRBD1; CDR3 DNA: TGTGCCAGCAGCTCCACAACCGGGACAGATCTTTCTGGGGCCAACGTCCTGACTTTC; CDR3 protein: CASSSTTGTDLSGANVLTF
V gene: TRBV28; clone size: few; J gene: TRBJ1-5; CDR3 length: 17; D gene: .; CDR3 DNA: TGTGCCAGCAGTTTATCGGGGGGGAGACGGAGCAATCAGCCCCAGCATTTT; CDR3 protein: CASSLSGGRRSNQPQHF
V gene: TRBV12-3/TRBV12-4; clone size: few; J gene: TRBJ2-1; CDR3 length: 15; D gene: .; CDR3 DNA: TGTGCCAGCAGGACACAGGGTATGGGTAACAATGAGCAGTTCTTC; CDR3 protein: CASRTQGMGNNEQFF
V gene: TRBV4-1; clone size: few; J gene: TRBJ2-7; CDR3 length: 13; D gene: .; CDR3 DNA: TGCGCCAGCAGCCCGAGACCAGCCTACGAGCAGTACTTC; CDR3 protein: CASSPRPAYEQYF
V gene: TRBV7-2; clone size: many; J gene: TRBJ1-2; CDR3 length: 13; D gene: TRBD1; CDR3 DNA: TGTGCCAGCAGTGTAAGGGACAGGGATGGCTACACCTTC; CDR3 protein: CASSVRDRDGYTF
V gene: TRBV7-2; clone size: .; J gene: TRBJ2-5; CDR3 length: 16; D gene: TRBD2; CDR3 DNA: TGTGCCAGCAGCTTACATAGGACTAGCGGGGCAGAGACCCAGTACTTC; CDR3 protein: CASSLHRTSGAETQYF
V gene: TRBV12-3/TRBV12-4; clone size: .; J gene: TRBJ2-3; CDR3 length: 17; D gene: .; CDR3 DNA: TGTGCCAGCAGTTTCCGCGGAATCCTCAGGGGAGCAGATACGCAGTATTTT; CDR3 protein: CASSFRGILRGADTQYF
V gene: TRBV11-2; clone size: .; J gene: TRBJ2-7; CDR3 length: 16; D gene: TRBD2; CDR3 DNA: TGTGCCAGCAGCCCCCGTAGGGCTAGCGGGAGCTACGAGCAGTACTTC; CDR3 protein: CASSPRRASGSYEQYF
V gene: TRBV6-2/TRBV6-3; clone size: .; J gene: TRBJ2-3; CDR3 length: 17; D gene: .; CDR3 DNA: TGTGCCAGCAGGTCCCAGGGCGGGGGCTTAATCACAGATACGCAGTATTTT; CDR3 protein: CASRSQGGGLITDTQYF
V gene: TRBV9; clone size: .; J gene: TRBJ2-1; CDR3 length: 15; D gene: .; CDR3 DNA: TGTGCCAGCAGCCCGACAGGGGCCGCGGGGGGTGAGCAGTTCTTC; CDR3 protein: CASSPTGAAGGEQFF
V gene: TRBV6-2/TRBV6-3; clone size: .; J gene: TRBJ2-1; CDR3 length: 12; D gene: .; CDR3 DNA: TGTGCCAGCAGTTACGGGCTAAAAGAGCAGTTCTTC; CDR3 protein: CASSYGLKEQFF
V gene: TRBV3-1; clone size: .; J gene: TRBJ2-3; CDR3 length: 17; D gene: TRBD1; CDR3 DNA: TGTGCCAGCAGCCAACGACGACCGGGACAGGGCTCAGATACGCAGTATTTT; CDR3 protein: CASSQRRPGQGSDTQYF
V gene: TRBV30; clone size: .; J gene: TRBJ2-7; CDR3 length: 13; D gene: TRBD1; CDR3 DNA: TGTGCCTGGACCGGGACAGGGTGGTACGAGCAGTACTTC; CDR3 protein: CAWTGTGWYEQYF
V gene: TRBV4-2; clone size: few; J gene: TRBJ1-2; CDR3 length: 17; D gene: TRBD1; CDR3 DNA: TGTGCCAGCAGCCAAGAATATCGGGACAGGGTCGGCTATGGCTACACCTTC; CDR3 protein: CASSQEYRDRVGYGYTF
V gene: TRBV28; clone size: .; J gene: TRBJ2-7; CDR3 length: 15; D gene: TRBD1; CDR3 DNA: TGTGCCAGCAGTTTACTGGGACAGGAGCCCTACGAGCAGTACTTC; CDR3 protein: CASSLLGQEPYEQYF
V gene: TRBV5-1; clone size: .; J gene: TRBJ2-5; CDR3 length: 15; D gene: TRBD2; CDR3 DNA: TGCGCCAGCAGCACCACTAGCGGGGGGGCGGAGACCCAGTACTTC; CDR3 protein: CASSTTSGGAETQYF
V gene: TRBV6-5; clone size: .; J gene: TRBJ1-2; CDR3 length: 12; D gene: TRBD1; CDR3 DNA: TGTGCCAGCAGGGACAGGGAGCATGGCTACACCTTC; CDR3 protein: CASRDREHGYTF
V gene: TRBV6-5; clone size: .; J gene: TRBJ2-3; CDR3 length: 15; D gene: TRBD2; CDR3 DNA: TGTGCCAGCAGTCACCAGACTAGCGGGGGGGATACGCAGTATTTT; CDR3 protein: CASSHQTSGGDTQYF
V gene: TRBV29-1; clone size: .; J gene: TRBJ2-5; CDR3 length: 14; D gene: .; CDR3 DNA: TGCAGCGTTGAACCCAGGGACGGTCAAGAGACCCAGTACTTC; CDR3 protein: CSVEPRDGQETQYF
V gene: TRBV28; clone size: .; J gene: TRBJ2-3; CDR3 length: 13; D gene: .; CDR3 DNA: TGTGCCAGCAGTATCGAGGCTACAGATACGCAGTATTTT; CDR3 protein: CASSIEATDTQYF
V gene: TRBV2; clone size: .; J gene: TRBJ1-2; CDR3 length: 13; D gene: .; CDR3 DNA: TGTGCCAGCTCACCCCGGTGGGTGACAGGCTACACCTTC; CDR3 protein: CASSPRWVTGYTF
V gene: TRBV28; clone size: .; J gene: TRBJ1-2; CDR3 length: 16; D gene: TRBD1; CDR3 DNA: TGTGCCAGCAGTTTTCGAAAAACAGGGGCCCACTATGGCTACACCTTC; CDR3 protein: CASSFRKTGAHYGYTF
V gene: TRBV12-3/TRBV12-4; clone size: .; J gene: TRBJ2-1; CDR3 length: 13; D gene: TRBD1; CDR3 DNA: TGTGCCAGCAGTGACCGACAGGGGGCTCATGAGTTCTTC; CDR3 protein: CASSDRQGAHEFF
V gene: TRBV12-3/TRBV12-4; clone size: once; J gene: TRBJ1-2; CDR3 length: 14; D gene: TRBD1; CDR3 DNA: TGTGCCAGCAGTTTAGCGACAGGGTTCTATGGCTACACCTTC; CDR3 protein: CASSLATGFYGYTF
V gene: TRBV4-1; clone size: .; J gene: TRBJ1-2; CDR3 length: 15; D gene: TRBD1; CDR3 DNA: TGCGCCAGCAGCCAAGGAATAGGGGGCGAATATGGCTACACCTTC; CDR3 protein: CASSQGIGGEYGYTF
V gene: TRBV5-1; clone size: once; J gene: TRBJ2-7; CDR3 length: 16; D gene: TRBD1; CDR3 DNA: TGCGCCAGCAGCCTGAACCCCGGGACAGGGCATGACGAGCAGTACTTC; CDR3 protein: CASSLNPGTGHDEQYF